The next 10 T cell receptor beta chains were all read from a single sample in a study of metastatic and nonmetastatic thyroid tumors (dated by TCRdb to 2019 to 2021). The method behind the library was PCR. TCRdb shows the sequencer as Illumina HiSeq 4000. In TCRdb, the public reads were trimmed at Q25 with fastp and aligned with MiXCR, with productive beta chains retained. The sample table records some 16,000 clones; approximately 25% of these occur just once. The ten top clones hold approximately 13% of the sample. None of the patients had been given any treatment before thyroid surgery. Sequenced material: tumor tissue. These receptors all come from a male donor with papillary thyroid cancer or a benign thyroid nodule (not recorded which). Some clones in this sample may be carry-over from other donors' samples.

This clone was seen only a few times. The chain has TRBV4-2 and TRBJ1-6; no definite D call. The V and J ends lost 0 bases and 10 bases respectively, with 10 bases between them. Germline CDR1 LGHNA, CDR2 YNFKEQ. The CDR3 spans 14 residues. The CDR3 nucleotides are TGTGCCAGCAGCCAAGATAGGTACTACTCACCCCTCCACTTT. It encodes CASSQDRYYSPLHF.

V and J are TRBV28 and TRBJ2-7; D is ambiguous. Trimming stripped 2 bases from V and 10 bases from J, with 21 bases between. The CDR3 length is 15 residues. Germline CDR1 is MDHEN and CDR2 is SYDVKM. DNA for the CDR3: TGTGCCAGCAGTTTACCCGTGGGTGGCGTGGATACCCAGTACTTC. Protein: CASSLPVGGVDTQYF. Variable domain in full (rest from reference TRBV28 and TRBJ2-7): DVKVTQSSRYLVKRTGEKVFLECVQDMDHENMFWYRQDPGLGLRLIYFSYDVKMKEKGDIPEGYSVSREKKERFSLILESASTNQTSMYLCASSLPVGGVDTQYFGPGTRLTVT.

As concerns this clone: Mismatch with germline at one junction end may stem from a read error. Other DNA sequences of this sample code for an identical CDR3. The V gene is TRBV4-1, the J gene TRBJ1-1; tentatively, D is TRBD1 (6 bases). The CDR3 is made up of 15 amino acids. Germline assignment: CDR1 MGHRA and CDR2 YSYEKL. The CDR3 is CASSQVGHTNTEAFF. CDR3 bases: TGCGCCAGCAGCCAAGTGGGACACACGAACACTGAAGCTTTCTTC.

By sample share, this clone is medium-sized (0.01 to 0.1%). CDR3 DNA sequence: TGTGCCAGCAGCCCTAGAGGGACAGGGGTTGCTGGCTACACCTTC. It is translated as CASSPRGTGVAGYTF. The chain carries TRBV9 and TRBJ1-2; 10 positions agree with TRBD1. From germline, CDR1 is SGDLS and CDR2 YYNGEE. The V segment lost 4 bases and the J segment 7 bases; nucleotides outside the gene matches: 10. The CDR3 runs 15 residues.

This sequence joins TRBV11-2 and TRBJ1-6; maybe TRBD1 (5 bases). From germline, CDR1 is SGHAT and CDR2 FQNNGV. V was clipped by 3 bases and J by 6 bases, with 12 bases between them. This CDR3 contains 15 residues. The CDR3 region is CASSFVAGTNSPLHF. The CDR3 nucleotides read TGTGCCAGCAGCTTCGTTGCAGGGACTAATTCACCCCTCCACTTT.

This chain links TRBV12-3 or TRBV12-4 with TRBJ2-7; TRBD2 aligns across 10 bases. This CDR3 spans 14 amino acids. V was clipped by 8 bases and J by 4 bases; unmatched bases: 8. CDR3 bases: TGTGCCAGCGGAGAAGCGGGAGGGGGTTACGAGCAGTACTTC. This encodes CASGEAGGGYEQYF.

This chain connects TRBV11-2 to TRBJ2-5, with D perhaps matching TRBD1 or TRBD2 (5 bases each). V shed 2 bases and J shed 5 bases, with 15 bases lying between them. The CDR3 length is 15 residues. Per the germline V gene, CDR1 is SGHAT and CDR2 is FQNNGV. The CDR3: CASSLWGVWGETQYF. The CDR3 coding sequence is TGTGCCAGCAGCTTATGGGGAGTCTGGGGGGAGACCCAGTACTTC.

The chain combines TRBV4-2 with TRBJ2-6; D ambiguous. V was pared by 4 bases and J by 0 bases, with 13 bases between. CDR1 and CDR2 from the germline V gene are LGHNA and YNFKEQ. The CDR3 is 17 residues long. DNA for the CDR3: TGTGCCAGCAGCCGATTCGACGGACGCTCTGGGGCCAACGTCCTGACTTTC. The encoded protein is CASSRFDGRSGANVLTF.

This chain connects TRBV11-3 to TRBJ2-7; maybe TRBD2 (6 bases). CDR3 length: 16 amino acids. Germline CDR1 SGHNT, CDR2 YENEEA. Trimming took 0 bases from V and 0 from J, leaving 12 bases between them. This chain's CDR3 is CASSLDRGGPSYEQYF. For the CDR3, the DNA is TGTGCCAGCAGCTTAGATCGGGGAGGACCCTCCTACGAGCAGTACTTC.

V and J are TRBV7-9 and TRBJ2-7; TRBD1 matches at 12 bases. Looked up from germline, CDR1 is SEHNR and CDR2 is FQNEAQ (reference sequence). The V gene end was trimmed by 11 bases and the J gene end by 4 bases; junction bases not matched to a gene: 12. The CDR3 loop spans 15 amino acids. The CDR3 reads CAWRTPGQGAYEQYF. CDR3 DNA: TGTGCCTGGAGGACTCCGGGACAGGGGGCATACGAGCAGTACTTC.